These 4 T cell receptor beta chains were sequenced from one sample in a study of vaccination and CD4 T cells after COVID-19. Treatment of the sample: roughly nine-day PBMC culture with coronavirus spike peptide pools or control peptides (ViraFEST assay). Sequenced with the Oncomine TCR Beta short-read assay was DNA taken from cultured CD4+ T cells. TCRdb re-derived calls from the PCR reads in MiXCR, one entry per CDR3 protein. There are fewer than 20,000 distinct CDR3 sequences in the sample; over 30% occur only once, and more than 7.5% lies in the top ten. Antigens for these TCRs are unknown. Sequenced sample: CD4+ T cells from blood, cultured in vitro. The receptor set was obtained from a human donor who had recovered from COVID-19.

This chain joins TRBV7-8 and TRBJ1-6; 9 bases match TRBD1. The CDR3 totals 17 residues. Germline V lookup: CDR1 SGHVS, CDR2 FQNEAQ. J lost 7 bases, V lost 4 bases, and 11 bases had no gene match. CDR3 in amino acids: CASSSRRQGERNSPLHF. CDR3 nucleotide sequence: TGTGCCAGCAGCTCGCGCCGACAGGGGGAGAGGAATTCACCCCTCCACTTT.

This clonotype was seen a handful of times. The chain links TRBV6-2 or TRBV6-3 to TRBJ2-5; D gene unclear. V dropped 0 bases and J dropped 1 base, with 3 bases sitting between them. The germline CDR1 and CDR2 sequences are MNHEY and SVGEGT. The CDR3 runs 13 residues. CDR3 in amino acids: CASSYSGQETQYF. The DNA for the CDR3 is TGTGCCAGCAGTTACTCAGGCCAAGAGACCCAGTACTTC.

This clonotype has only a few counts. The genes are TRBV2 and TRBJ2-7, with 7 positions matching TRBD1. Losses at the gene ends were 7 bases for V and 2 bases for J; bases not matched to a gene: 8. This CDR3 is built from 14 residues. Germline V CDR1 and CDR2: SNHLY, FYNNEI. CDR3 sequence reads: CASNWDRTTYEQYF. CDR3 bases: TGTGCCAGCAATTGGGACAGAACAACCTACGAGCAGTACTTC.

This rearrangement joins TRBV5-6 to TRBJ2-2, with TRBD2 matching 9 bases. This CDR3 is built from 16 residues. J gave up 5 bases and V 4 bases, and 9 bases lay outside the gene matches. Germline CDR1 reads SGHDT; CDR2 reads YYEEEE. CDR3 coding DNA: TGTGCCAGCAGCCTCCCGGGACTAGCTTCAACCGGGGAGCTGTTTTTT. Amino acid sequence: CASSLPGLASTGELFF.